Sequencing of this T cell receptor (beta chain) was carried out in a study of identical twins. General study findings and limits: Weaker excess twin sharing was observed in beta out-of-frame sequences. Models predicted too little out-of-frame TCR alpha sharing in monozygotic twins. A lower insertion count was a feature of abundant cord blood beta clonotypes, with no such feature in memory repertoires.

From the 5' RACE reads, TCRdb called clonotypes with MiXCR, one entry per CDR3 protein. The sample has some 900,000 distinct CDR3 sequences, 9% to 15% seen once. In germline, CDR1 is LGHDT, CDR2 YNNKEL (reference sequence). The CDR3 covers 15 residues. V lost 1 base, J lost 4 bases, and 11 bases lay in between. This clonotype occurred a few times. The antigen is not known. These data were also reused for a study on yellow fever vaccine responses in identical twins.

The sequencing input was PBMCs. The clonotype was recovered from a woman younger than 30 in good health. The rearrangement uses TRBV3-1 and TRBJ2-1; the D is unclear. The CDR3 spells CASSQALLRYNEQFF. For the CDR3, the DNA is TGTGCCAGCAGCCAAGCACTCTTGAGGTACAATGAGCAGTTCTTC.